A selection of T cell receptor beta chains follows, all from one sample in a study of CD8 T cells in ankylosing spondylitis. TCRdb analysed the 5' RACE reads with MiXCR anew, one entry per CDR3 protein. The data show 300,000 to 400,000 distinct CDR3 sequences, 14% to 15% seen once. Sequencing input: blood, either unsorted or a sorted T cell fraction (not recorded which). These receptors came from a male donor with ankylosing spondylitis or in good health (not recorded which). The CDR3 runs from the conserved cysteine through the conserved F or W. Size tells how often a clone was seen (once, few, many) or the class of an expanded clone, and some rows leave it out.

V	J	size	CDR3
TRBV12-3/TRBV12-4	TRBJ2-3	few	CASSPSPRTQYF
TRBV5-1	TRBJ2-7	-	CASSTGQGEQYF
TRBV4-2	TRBJ2-3	-	CASSLDSYTQYF
TRBV7-9	TRBJ2-6	-	CASSSTDTGANVLTF
TRBV27	TRBJ2-3	-	CASNLLGQVGDSTDTQYF
TRBV12-3/TRBV12-4	TRBJ1-2	few	CASRGPGNYGYTF
TRBV5-1	TRBJ2-3	-	CASSLDWTDTQYF
TRBV20-1	TRBJ1-4	few	CSAPRGAVEKLFF
TRBV20-1	TRBJ2-5	many	CSASRDRGQETQYF
TRBV6-1	TRBJ1-1	-	CASSENSNTEAFF
TRBV5-1	TRBJ2-7	few	CASSLGSGGVYEQYF
TRBV5-6	TRBJ2-7	-	CASSLATGRSTYEQYF
TRBV5-1	TRBJ2-1	many	CASSLSGTRGNEQFF
TRBV20-1	TRBJ2-1	-	CSAGLAGVYEQFF
TRBV5-1	TRBJ1-2	-	CASSFTQGDYGYTF
TRBV5-5	TRBJ1-4	few	CASSFGAVYEKLFF